Presented here are 3 T cell receptor beta chains from one specimen sequenced in a study of OX40 agonist ivuxolimab in advanced cancers. Profiled with immunoSEQ multiplex PCR; TCRdb holds only in-frame clones, not every one. The table shows 25,000 to 35,000 clones, with approximately 81% occurring only once. The sample in question was CD4+ or CD8+ T cells sorted from blood, obtained in a trial of the OX40 agonist ivuxolimab. All receptors derive from an adult with an advanced solid tumor such as melanoma, head and neck, liver or kidney cancer.

Only a few counts were recorded for this clone. V usage is TRBV9 and J usage is TRBJ1-6, with D hard to call. The germline gives CDR1 SGDLS, CDR2 YYNGEE. V was cut by 0 bases and J by 2 bases, with 9 bases left in between. The CDR3 has 16 amino acids. CDR3 protein: CASSVADKAYNSPLHF. CDR3 sequence (DNA): TGTGCCAGCAGCGTAGCCGACAAAGCCTATAATTCACCCCTCCACTTT.

This clone has only one observation. The chain combines TRBV4-2 with TRBJ2-1; 8 nucleotides align to TRBD2. Germline V gives CDR1 LGHNA, CDR2 YNFKEQ. Germline trimming cut 0 bases from V and 9 bases from J; bases unmatched to any gene: 10. The CDR3 consists of 16 residues. The CDR3 DNA reads as TGTGCCAGCAGCCAAGATTGGAGCGGGAGTATGAGTGAGCAGTTCTTC. This encodes CASSQDWSGSMSEQFF.

The gene calls are TRBV14 and TRBJ2-7; the D is unclear. The V end was cut by 6 bases, the J end by 1 base, with 10 bases between. Per the germline V gene, CDR1 is SGHDN and CDR2 is FVKESK. The CDR3 is made up of 13 amino acids. CDR3 residues: CASSQWDSYEQYF. The CDR3, as DNA: TGTGCCAGCAGTCAATGGGATTCCTACGAGCAGTACTTC. Using reference TRBV14 and TRBJ2-7 for the parts outside the CDR3, the full variable domain is EAGVTQFPSHSVIEKGQTVTLRCDPISGHDNLYWYRRVMGKEIKFLLHFVKESKQDESGMPNNRFLAERTGGTYSTLKVQPAELEDSGVYFCASSQWDSYEQYFGPGTRLTVT.